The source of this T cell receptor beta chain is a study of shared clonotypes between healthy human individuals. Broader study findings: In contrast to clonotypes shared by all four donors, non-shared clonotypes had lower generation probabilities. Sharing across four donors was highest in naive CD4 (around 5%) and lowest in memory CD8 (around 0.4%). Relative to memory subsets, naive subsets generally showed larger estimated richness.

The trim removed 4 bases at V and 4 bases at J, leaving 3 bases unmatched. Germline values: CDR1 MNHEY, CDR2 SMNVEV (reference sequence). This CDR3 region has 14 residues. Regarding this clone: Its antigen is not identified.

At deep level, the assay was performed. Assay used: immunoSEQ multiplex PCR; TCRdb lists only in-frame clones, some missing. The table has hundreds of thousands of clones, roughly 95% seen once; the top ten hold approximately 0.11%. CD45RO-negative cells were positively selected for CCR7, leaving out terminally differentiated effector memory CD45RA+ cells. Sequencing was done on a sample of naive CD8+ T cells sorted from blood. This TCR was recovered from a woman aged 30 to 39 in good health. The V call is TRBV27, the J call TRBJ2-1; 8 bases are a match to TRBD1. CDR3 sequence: CASSWGTGYNEQFF. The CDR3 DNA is TGTGCCAGCAGTTGGGGGACAGGATACAATGAGCAGTTCTTC.